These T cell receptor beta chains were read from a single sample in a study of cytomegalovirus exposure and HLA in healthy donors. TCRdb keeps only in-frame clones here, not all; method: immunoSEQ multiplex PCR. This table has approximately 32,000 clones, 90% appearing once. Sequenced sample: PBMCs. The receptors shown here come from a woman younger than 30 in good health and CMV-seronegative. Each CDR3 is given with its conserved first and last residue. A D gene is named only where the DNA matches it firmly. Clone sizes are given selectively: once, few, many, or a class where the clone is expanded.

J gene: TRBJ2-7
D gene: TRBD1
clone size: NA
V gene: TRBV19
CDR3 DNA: TGTGCCAGTAGTGCGACGGGACAGGGCCACGAGCAGTACTTC
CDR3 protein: CASSATGQGHEQYF

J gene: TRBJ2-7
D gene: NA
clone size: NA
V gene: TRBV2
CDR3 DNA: TGTGCCAGCAGTGAGCAAAATGGGGCAATCTACGAGCAGTACTTC
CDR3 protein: CASSEQNGAIYEQYF

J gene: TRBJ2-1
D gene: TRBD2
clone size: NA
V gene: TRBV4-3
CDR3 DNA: TGCGCCAGCAGCCAAGATAGCGGGAGGGCGAATGAGCAGTTCTTC
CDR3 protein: CASSQDSGRANEQFF

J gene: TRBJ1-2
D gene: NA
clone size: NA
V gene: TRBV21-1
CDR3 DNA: TGTGCCAGCAGCAAAAAAAGGCCGGACAGGCCTAATAACTATGGCTACACCTTC
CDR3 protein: CASSKKRPDRPNNYGYTF

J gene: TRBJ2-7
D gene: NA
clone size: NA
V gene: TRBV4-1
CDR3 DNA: TGCGCCAGCAGCCACCTGGGGGGATACGAGCAGTACTTC
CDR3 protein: CASSHLGGYEQYF

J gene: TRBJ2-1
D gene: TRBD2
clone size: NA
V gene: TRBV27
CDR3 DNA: TGTGCCAGCACCTGGACTAGCGGGAGGGGTGAGCAGTTCTTC
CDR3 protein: CASTWTSGRGEQFF

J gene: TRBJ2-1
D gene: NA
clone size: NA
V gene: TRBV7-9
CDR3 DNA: TGTGCCAGCAGCTTAAGGGGGACAAAATACAATGAGCAGTTCTTC
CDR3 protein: CASSLRGTKYNEQFF

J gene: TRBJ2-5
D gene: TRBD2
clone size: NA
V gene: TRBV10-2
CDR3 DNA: TGCGCCAGCACCGACTTTAGCGGGACGGGAGAGACCCAGTACTTC
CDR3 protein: CASTDFSGTGETQYF

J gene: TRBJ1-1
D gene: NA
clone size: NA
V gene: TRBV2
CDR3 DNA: TGTGCCAGCAGTGAAAGTAATCAGGCCCTTGAAGCTTTCTTT
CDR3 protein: CASSESNQALEAFF

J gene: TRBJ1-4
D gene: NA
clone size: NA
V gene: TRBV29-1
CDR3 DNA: TGCAGCGTTGGACGGGGGGTCAATGAAAAACTGTTTTTT
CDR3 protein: CSVGRGVNEKLFF

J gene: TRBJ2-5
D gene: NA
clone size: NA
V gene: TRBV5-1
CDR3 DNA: TGCGCCAGCAGCTTGGTGGCAGGGAGGGAGACCCAGTACTTC
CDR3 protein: CASSLVAGRETQYF

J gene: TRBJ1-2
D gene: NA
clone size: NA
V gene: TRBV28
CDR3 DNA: TGTGCCAGCGGACAGGGCTACACCTTC
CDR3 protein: CASGQGYTF

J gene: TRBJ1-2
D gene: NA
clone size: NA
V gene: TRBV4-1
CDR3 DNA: TGCGCCAGCAGCCAAGATAATTGGGGACATGGCTATGGCTACACCTTC
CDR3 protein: CASSQDNWGHGYGYTF

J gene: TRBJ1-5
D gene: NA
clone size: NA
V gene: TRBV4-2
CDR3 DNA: TGTGCCAGCAGCCAAGATCGGGGACAGCCCCAGCATTTT
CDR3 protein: CASSQDRGQPQHF

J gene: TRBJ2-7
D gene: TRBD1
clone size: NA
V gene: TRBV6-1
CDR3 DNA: TGTGCCAGCAGGGGACAGCCAAAATCCCCCTACGAGCAGTACTTC
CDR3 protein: CASRGQPKSPYEQYF

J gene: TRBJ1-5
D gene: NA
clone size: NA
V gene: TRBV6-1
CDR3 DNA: TGTGCCAGCAGCGCTGCCACAGGGACCAATCAGCCCCAGCATTTT
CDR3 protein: CASSAATGTNQPQHF

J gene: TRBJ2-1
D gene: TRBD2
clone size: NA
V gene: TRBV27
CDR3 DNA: TGTGCCAGCAGTTCTTGGACTAGTTCCAATGAGCAGTTCTTC
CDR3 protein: CASSSWTSSNEQFF

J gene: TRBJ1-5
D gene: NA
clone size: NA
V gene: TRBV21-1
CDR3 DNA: TGTGCCAGCAGCAAGGACAGGGACTATAGCAATCAGCCCCAGCATTTT
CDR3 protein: CASSKDRDYSNQPQHF

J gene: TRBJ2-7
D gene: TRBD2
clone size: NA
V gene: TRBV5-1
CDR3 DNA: TGCGCCAGCAGCCTGACTAGCGAGACCTACGAGCAGTACTTC
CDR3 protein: CASSLTSETYEQYF

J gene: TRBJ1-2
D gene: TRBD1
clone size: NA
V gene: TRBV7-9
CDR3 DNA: TGTGCCAGCAGCGAGAGGACAGGGGGCGCGAGATATGGCTACACCTTC
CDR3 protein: CASSERTGGARYGYTF

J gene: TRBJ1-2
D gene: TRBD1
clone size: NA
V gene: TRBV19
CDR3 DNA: TGTGCCAGTAGTGGGGGCAGGGGGCTAAATAACTATGGCTACACCTTC
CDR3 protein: CASSGGRGLNNYGYTF

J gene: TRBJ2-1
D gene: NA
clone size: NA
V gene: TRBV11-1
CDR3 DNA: TGTGCCAGCACCCTCCCAATGGGGCAGGGTTACAATGAGCAGTTCTTC
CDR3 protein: CASTLPMGQGYNEQFF

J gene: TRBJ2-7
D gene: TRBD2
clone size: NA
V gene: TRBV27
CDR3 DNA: TGTGCCTCCAGGAGGGGAGGGCCTTACGAGCAGTACTTC
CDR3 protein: CASRRGGPYEQYF

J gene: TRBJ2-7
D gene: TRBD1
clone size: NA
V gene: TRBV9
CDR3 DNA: TGTGCCAGCAGCGGGACAGGGTACGAGCAGTACTTC
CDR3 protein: CASSGTGYEQYF

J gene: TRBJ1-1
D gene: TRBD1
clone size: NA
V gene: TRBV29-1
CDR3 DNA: TGCAGCGCATACAGGGGGCAAACTGAAGCTTTCTTT
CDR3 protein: CSAYRGQTEAFF

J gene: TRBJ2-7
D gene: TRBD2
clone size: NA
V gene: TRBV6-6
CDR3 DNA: TGTGCCAGCAGTAAACTAGCGGGATCCTCCGAGCAGTACTTC
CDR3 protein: CASSKLAGSSEQYF

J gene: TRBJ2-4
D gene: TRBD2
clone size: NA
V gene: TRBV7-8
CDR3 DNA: TGTGCCAGCAGCTTAGGGGGAGGGGTAGCCAAAAACATTCAGTACTTC
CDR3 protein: CASSLGGGVAKNIQYF

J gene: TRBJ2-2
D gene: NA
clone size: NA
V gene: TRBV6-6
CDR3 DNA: TGTGCCAGCAGGGGGGGGCCCACCGGGGAGCTGTTTTTT
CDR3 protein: CASRGGPTGELFF

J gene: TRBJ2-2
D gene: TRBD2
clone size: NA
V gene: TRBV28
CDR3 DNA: TGTGCCAGCAGTTTATTCGCTAGCGGGAGAACCGGGGAGCTGTTTTTT
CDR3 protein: CASSLFASGRTGELFF

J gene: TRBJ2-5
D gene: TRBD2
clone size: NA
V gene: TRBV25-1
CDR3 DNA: TGTGCCAGCAGTGAAGGCCGACTAGCGGGAAAAGAGACCCAGTACTTC
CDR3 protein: CASSEGRLAGKETQYF

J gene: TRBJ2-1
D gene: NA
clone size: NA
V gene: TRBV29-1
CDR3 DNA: TGCAGCGTTGGTGTGCGGGGTATGGACTACAATGAGCAGTTCTTC
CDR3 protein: CSVGVRGMDYNEQFF

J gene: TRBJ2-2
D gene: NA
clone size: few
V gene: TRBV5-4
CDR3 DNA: TGTGCCAGCAGCTTAGGAGTAGCGAACACCGGGGAGCTGTTTTTT
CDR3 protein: CASSLGVANTGELFF

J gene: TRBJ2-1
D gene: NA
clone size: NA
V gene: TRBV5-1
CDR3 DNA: TGCGCCAGCAGCTTAATCACTAGCTCCTACAATGAGCAGTTCTTC
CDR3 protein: CASSLITSSYNEQFF

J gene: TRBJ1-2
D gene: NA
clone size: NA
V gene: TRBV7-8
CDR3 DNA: TGTGCCAGCAGCTTCGGAGGGCCCTATGGCTACACCTTC
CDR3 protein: CASSFGGPYGYTF

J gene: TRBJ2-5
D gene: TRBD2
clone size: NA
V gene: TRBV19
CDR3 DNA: TGTGCCAGTAGCGCAAGTAGCGGGTGGGGTGAGACCCAGTACTTC
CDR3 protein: CASSASSGWGETQYF

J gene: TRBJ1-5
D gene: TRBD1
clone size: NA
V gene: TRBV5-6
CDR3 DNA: TGTGCCAGCAGCGCGATGGACAGGCGTAATCAGCCCCAGCATTTT
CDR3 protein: CASSAMDRRNQPQHF

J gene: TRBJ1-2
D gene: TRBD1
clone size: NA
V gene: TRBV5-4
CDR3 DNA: TGTGCCAGCAGCTACCCCGGGACAGGGGACGACTACACCTTC
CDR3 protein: CASSYPGTGDDYTF

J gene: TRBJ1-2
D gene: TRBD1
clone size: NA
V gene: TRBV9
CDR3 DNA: TGTGCCAGCAGCGTAAAGGGCAGGGGGCGGACCTCCACTAGGGCTAACTATGGCTACACCTTC
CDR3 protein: CASSVKGRGRTSTRANYGYTF

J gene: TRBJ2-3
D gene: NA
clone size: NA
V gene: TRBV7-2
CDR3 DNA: TGTGCCAGCAGCTTAATAAGCGGAACTACAGATACGCAGTATTTT
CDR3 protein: CASSLISGTTDTQYF

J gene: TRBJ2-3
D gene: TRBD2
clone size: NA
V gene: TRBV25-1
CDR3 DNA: TGTGCCAGCCGGAGGGGACTAGAGACAGATACGCAGTATTTT
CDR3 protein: CASRRGLETDTQYF

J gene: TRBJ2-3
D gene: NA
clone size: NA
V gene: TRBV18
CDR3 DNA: TGTGCCAGCTCAACCCGGACAGATACGCAGTATTTT
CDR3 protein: CASSTRTDTQYF

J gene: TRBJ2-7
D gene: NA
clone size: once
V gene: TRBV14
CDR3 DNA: TGTGCCAGCAGCCAAGAGACGGGGGGCCCCTACGAGCAGTACTTC
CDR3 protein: CASSQETGGPYEQYF

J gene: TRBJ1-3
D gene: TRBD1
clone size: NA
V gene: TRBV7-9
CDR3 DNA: TGTTCCAGCAGCCCATTGGCCGGGACAGGGAAACCTGGAAACACCATATATTTT
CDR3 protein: CSSSPLAGTGKPGNTIYF

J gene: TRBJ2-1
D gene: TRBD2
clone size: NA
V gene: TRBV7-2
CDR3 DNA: TGTGCCAGCAGCCCATGGACTAGGGGCAGTGAGCAGTTCTTC
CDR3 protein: CASSPWTRGSEQFF

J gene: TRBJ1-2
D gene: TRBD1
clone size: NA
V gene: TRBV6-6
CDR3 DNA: TGTGCCAGCAGTCCTACAGGGGTTGGGGATGGCTACACCTTC
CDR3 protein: CASSPTGVGDGYTF

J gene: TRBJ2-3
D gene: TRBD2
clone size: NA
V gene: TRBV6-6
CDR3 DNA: TGTGCCACCCTACCAAGCGGGAGAACCACAGATACGCAGTATTTT
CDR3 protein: CATLPSGRTTDTQYF

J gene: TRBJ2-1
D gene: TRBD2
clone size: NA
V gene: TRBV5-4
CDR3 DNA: TGTGCCAGCAGCCCCCTTTGGGGGACTAGCGACAATGAGCAGTTCTTC
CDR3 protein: CASSPLWGTSDNEQFF

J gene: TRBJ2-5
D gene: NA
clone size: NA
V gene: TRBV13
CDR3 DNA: TGTGCCAGCAGATACACGGGGGAGCCCCATCACTTC
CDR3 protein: CASRYTGEPHHF

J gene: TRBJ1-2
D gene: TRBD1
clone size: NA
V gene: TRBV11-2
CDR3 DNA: TGTGCCAGCAGCTTAGGACAGGGCAGGGTTCTGACGGGTGGCTACACCTTC
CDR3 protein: CASSLGQGRVLTGGYTF

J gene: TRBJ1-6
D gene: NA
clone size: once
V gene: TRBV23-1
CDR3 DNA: TGCGCCAGCAGTCGGTATCTTTCGTTCTACCAACGGGTAGGTTCACCCCTCCACTTT
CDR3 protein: CASSRYLSFYQRVGSPLHF